A selection of T cell receptor beta chains follows, all from one sample in a study of CD8+CD57+ T cells in acquired aplastic anemia. TCRdb itself ran the reads through MiXCR, one entry per CDR3 protein. The sample includes some 120,000 distinct CDR3 sequences, less than 50% of them seen just once. Sequencing was performed on sorted CD4+, CD8+, or CD8+CD57+ T cells (not recorded which) from PBMCs. Receptors originate from a human donor with aplastic anemia. The CDR3 runs from the conserved cysteine through the conserved F or W. A D gene is named only where the DNA matches it firmly. Clone size, where shown, is once, few, many, or a class for clones that have expanded.

v_gene: TRBV2; d_gene: .; j_gene: TRBJ2-2; abundance: .; CDR3nt: TGTGCCAGCAGTCTGAATTCCGACCTCACCAGGGAGCTGTTTTTT; CDR3aa: CASSLNSDLTRELFF
v_gene: TRBV14; d_gene: .; j_gene: TRBJ1-1; abundance: many; CDR3nt: TGTGCCAGCAGCGGACGACAGGACCCGAACACTGAAGCTTTCTTT; CDR3aa: CASSGRQDPNTEAFF
v_gene: TRBV12-3/TRBV12-4; d_gene: .; j_gene: TRBJ1-5; abundance: few; CDR3nt: TGTGCCAGCAGTTTAACTGCCGAATCCAATCAGCCCCAGCATTTT; CDR3aa: CASSLTAESNQPQHF
v_gene: TRBV5-1; d_gene: TRBD2; j_gene: TRBJ2-3; abundance: many; CDR3nt: TGCGCCAGCAGCTCGGGACTAGCGGGGGGGAGCACAGATACGCAGTATTTT; CDR3aa: CASSSGLAGGSTDTQYF
v_gene: TRBV6-6; d_gene: TRBD1; j_gene: TRBJ2-5; abundance: many; CDR3nt: TGTGCCAGCAGTTCCTCCGGGACAGCCAAAGAGACCCAGTACTTC; CDR3aa: CASSSSGTAKETQYF
v_gene: TRBV6-1; d_gene: TRBD1; j_gene: TRBJ2-3; abundance: many; CDR3nt: TGTGCCAGCAGTGGCGGACAGGGGAAAAGCACAGATACGCAGTATTTT; CDR3aa: CASSGGQGKSTDTQYF
v_gene: TRBV12-3/TRBV12-4; d_gene: .; j_gene: TRBJ2-7; abundance: many; CDR3nt: TGTGCCAGCAGTGAGTCCTACGAGCAGTACTTC; CDR3aa: CASSESYEQYF
v_gene: TRBV10-1; d_gene: TRBD1; j_gene: TRBJ1-6; abundance: few; CDR3nt: TGCGCCAGCAGCCACTCGGGACAGAGTAATTCACCCCTCCACTTT; CDR3aa: CASSHSGQSNSPLHF
v_gene: TRBV10-3; d_gene: TRBD1; j_gene: TRBJ2-7; abundance: .; CDR3nt: TGTGCCATCAGTGCCCCGGGACAGGGTCACGAGCAGTACTTC; CDR3aa: CAISAPGQGHEQYF
v_gene: TRBV11-1; d_gene: TRBD2; j_gene: TRBJ2-1; abundance: once; CDR3nt: TGTGCCAGGAGCCGCGTGCCTGGCCCGGCGGGGGGTTACAATGAGCAGTTCTTC; CDR3aa: CARSRVPGPAGGYNEQFF
v_gene: TRBV6-2/TRBV6-3; d_gene: .; j_gene: TRBJ1-6; abundance: many; CDR3nt: TGTGCCAGCACCACCCTGTGGGGGGGGAATTCACCCCTCCACTTT; CDR3aa: CASTTLWGGNSPLHF
v_gene: TRBV4-2; d_gene: TRBD1; j_gene: TRBJ1-2; abundance: .; CDR3nt: TGTGCCAGCAGCCAATGGACAGGGGGCGACTATGGCCACACCTTC; CDR3aa: CASSQWTGGDYGHTF
v_gene: TRBV6-1; d_gene: .; j_gene: TRBJ2-7; abundance: many; CDR3nt: TGTGCCAGCAGTGAAGGTGCTGGCTCTCCCTACGAGCAGTACTTC; CDR3aa: CASSEGAGSPYEQYF
v_gene: TRBV24-1; d_gene: .; j_gene: TRBJ2-1; abundance: many; CDR3nt: TGTGCCACCAGTGATTCGACCGGGACCTTGACGGGGAATGAGCAGTTCTTC; CDR3aa: CATSDSTGTLTGNEQFF
v_gene: TRBV4-2; d_gene: .; j_gene: TRBJ1-1; abundance: .; CDR3nt: TGTGCCAGCAGCCAACTTGATGAAGCTTTCTTT; CDR3aa: CASSQLDEAFF
v_gene: TRBV7-2; d_gene: .; j_gene: TRBJ2-7; abundance: many; CDR3nt: TGTGCCAGCAGCCCCCTCGGGAAAACCTACGAGCAGTACTTC; CDR3aa: CASSPLGKTYEQYF
v_gene: TRBV20-1; d_gene: TRBD1; j_gene: TRBJ1-2; abundance: many; CDR3nt: TGCAGTGCTACGGACAGGGCTGGCTACACCTTC; CDR3aa: CSATDRAGYTF
v_gene: TRBV20-1; d_gene: .; j_gene: TRBJ2-1; abundance: many; CDR3nt: TGCAGTGCTAGAGATAGGCAGGGAAGGACCTACAATGAGCAGTTCTTC; CDR3aa: CSARDRQGRTYNEQFF
v_gene: TRBV12-3/TRBV12-4; d_gene: TRBD2; j_gene: TRBJ2-5; abundance: .; CDR3nt: TGTGCCAGCAGTTTGGTAAAAGGGGACGGGGGGGTCCAAGAGACCCAGTACTTC; CDR3aa: CASSLVKGDGGVQETQYF
v_gene: TRBV16; d_gene: .; j_gene: TRBJ1-1; abundance: many; CDR3nt: TGTGCCAGCAGCCCGGGTGGAGGGGAAGGCACTGAAGCTTTCTTT; CDR3aa: CASSPGGGEGTEAFF
v_gene: TRBV6-5; d_gene: .; j_gene: TRBJ1-2; abundance: many; CDR3nt: TGTGCCAGCAGTTATATCCCTTCGGGGTCCAACTATGGCTACACCTTC; CDR3aa: CASSYIPSGSNYGYTF
v_gene: TRBV12-3/TRBV12-4; d_gene: .; j_gene: TRBJ1-2; abundance: .; CDR3nt: TGTGCCAGCATTCAGGACGGCTATGGCTACACCTTC; CDR3aa: CASIQDGYGYTF